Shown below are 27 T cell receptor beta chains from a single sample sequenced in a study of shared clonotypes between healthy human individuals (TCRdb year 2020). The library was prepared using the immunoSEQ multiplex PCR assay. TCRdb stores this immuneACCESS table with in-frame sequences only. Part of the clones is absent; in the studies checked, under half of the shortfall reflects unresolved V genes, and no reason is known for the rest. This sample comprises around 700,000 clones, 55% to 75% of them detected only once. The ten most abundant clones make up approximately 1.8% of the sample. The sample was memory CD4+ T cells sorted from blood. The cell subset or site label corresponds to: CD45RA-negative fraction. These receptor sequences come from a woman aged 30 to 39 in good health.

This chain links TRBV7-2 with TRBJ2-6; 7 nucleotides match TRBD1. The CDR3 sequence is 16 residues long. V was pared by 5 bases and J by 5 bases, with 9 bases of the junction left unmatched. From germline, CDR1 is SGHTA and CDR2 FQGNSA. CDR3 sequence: CASSPEGQVRANVLTF. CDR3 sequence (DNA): TGTGCCAGCAGCCCCGAAGGACAGGTGAGGGCCAACGTCCTGACTTTC.

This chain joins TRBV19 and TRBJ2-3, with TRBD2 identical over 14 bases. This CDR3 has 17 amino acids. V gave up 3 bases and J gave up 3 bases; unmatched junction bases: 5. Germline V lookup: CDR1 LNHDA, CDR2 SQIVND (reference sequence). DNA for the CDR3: TGTGCCAGTAGTATTCGGACTAGCGGGAGGAGGACAGATACGCAGTATTTT. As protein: CASSIRTSGRRTDTQYF. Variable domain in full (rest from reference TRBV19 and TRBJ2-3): DGGITQSPKYLFRKEGQNVTLSCEQNLNHDAMYWYRQDPGQGLRLIYYSQIVNDFQKGDIAEGYSVSREKKESFPLTVTSAQKNPTAFYLCASSIRTSGRRTDTQYFGPGTRLTVL.

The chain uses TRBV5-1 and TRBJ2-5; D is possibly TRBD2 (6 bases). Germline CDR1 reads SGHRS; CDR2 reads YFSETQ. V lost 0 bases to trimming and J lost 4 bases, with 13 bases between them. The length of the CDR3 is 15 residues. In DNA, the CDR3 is TGCGCCAGCAGCTTGGCTCAGGGAGGACGAGAGACCCAGTACTTC. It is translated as CASSLAQGGRETQYF.

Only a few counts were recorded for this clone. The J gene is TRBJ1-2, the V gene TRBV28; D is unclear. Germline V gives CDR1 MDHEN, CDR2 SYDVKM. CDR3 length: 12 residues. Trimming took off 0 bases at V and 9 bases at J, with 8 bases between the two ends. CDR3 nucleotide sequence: TGTGCCAGCAGTTTATGGGCCAGGAGCTACACCTTC. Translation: CASSLWARSYTF.

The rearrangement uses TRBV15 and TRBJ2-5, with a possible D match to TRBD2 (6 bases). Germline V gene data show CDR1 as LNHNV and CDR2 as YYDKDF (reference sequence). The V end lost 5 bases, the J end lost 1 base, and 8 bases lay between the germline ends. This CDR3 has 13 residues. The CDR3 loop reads CATSGGFQETQYF. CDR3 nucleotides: TGTGCCACCAGCGGAGGGTTCCAAGAGACCCAGTACTTC.

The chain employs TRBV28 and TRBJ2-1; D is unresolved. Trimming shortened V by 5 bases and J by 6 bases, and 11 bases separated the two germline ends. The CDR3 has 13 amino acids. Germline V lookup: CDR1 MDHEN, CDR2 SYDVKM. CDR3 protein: CASSTIVINEQFF. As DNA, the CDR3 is TGTGCCAGCAGTACCATCGTGATCAATGAGCAGTTCTTC.

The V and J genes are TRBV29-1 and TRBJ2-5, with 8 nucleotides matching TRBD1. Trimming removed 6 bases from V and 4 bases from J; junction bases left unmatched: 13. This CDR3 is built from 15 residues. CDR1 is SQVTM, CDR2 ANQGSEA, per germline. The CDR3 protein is CSVSRGGQGGETQYF. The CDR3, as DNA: TGCAGCGTGTCACGGGGTGGACAGGGCGGAGAGACCCAGTACTTC.

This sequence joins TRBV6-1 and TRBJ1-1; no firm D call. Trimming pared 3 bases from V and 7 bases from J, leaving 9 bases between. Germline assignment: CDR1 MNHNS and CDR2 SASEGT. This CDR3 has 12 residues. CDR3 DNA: TGTGCCAGCAGTGACAGGTTTGGTGAAGCTTTCTTT. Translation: CASSDRFGEAFF.

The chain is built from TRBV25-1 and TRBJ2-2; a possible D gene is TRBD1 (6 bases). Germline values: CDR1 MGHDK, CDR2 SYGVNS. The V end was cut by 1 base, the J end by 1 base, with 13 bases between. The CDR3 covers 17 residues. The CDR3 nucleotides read TGTGCCAGCAGTGAATCCTACTCGGGACAGAACACCGGGGAGCTGTTTTTT. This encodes CASSESYSGQNTGELFF.

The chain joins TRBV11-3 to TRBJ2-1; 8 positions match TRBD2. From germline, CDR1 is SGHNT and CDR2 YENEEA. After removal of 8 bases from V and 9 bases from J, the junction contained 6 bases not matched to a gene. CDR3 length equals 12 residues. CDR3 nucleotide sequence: TGTGCCAGCGGGCGGGAGGAGGGTGAGCAGTTCTTC. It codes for CASGREEGEQFF.

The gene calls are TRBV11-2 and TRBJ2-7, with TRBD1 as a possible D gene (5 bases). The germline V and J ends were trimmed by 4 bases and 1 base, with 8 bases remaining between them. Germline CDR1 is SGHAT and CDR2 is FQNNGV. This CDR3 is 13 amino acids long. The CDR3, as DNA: TGTGCCAGCAGCTATTCAGGGTCCTACGAGCAGTACTTC. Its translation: CASSYSGSYEQYF.

The CDR3 reads CASSVLAGSYEQYF. CDR3 DNA: TGTGCCAGCAGCGTACTAGCGGGTAGCTACGAGCAGTACTTC. This rearrangement joins TRBV7-8 to TRBJ2-7; TRBD2 matches at 9 bases. Germline V gene lookup returns CDR1 SGHVS and CDR2 FQNEAQ. The CDR3 is made up of 14 amino acids. Trimming cost V 5 bases and J 3 bases; bases outside gene matches: 5.

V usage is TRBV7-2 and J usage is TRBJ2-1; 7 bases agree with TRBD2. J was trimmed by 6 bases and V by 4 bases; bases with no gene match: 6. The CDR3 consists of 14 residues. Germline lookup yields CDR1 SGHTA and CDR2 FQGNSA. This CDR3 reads CASSSQTSSNEQFF. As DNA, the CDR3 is TGTGCCAGCAGCTCACAGACTAGCAGCAATGAGCAGTTCTTC.

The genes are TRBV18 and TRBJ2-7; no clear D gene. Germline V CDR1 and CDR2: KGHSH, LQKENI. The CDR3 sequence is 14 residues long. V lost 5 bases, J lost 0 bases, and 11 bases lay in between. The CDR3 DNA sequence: TGTGCCAGCTCAAAAGACTCCTCCTCCTACGAGCAGTACTTC. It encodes CASSKDSSSYEQYF.

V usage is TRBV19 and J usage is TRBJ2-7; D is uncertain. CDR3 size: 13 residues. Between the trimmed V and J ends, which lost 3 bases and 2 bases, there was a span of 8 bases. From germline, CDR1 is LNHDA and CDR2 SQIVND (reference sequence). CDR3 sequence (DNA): TGTGCCAGTAGTATGGCAGGAGCCTACGAGCAGTACTTC. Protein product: CASSMAGAYEQYF. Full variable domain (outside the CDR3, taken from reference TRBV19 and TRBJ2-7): DGGITQSPKYLFRKEGQNVTLSCEQNLNHDAMYWYRQDPGQGLRLIYYSQIVNDFQKGDIAEGYSVSREKKESFPLTVTSAQKNPTAFYLCASSMAGAYEQYFGPGTRLTVT.

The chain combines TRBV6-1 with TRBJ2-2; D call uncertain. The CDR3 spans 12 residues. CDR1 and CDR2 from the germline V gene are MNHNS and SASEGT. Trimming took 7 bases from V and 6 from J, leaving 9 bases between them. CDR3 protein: CASMVFPGELFF. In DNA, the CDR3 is TGTGCCAGCATGGTCTTCCCCGGGGAGCTGTTTTTT.

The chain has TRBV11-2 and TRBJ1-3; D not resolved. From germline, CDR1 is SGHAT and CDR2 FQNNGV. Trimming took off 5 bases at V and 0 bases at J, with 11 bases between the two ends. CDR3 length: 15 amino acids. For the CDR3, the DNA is TGTGCCAGCAGCCCGACACCGATCTCTGGAAACACCATATATTTT. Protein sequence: CASSPTPISGNTIYF.

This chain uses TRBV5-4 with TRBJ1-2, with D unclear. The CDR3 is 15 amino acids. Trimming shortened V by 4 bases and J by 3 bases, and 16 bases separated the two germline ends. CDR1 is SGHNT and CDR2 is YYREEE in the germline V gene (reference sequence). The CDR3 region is CASSHITDKHYGYTF. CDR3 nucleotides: TGTGCCAGCAGCCACATTACCGACAAGCACTATGGCTACACCTTC.

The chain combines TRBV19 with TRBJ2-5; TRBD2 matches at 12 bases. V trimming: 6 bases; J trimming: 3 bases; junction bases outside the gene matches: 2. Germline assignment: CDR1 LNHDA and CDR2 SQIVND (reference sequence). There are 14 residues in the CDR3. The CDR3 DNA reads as TGTGCCAGTAGGTCTAGCGGGAGGGAAGAGACCCAGTACTTC. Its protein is CASRSSGREETQYF. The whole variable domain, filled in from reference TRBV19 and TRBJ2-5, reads DGGITQSPKYLFRKEGQNVTLSCEQNLNHDAMYWYRQDPGQGLRLIYYSQIVNDFQKGDIAEGYSVSREKKESFPLTVTSAQKNPTAFYLCASRSSGREETQYFGPGTRLLVL.

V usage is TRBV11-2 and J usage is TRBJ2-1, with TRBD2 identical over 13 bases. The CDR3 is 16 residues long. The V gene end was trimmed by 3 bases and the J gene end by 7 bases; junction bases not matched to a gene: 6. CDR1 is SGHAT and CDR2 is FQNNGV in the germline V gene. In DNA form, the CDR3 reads TGTGCCAGCAGCTTTACCACTAGCGGGAGGGGAAATGAGCAGTTCTTC. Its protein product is CASSFTTSGRGNEQFF.

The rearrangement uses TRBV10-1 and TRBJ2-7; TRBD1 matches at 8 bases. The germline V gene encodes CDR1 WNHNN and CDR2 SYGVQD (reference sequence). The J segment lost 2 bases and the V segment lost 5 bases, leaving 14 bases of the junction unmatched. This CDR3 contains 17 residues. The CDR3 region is CASSRREPGQVTYEQYF. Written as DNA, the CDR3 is TGCGCCAGCAGTCGCCGGGAACCGGGACAGGTAACCTACGAGCAGTACTTC.

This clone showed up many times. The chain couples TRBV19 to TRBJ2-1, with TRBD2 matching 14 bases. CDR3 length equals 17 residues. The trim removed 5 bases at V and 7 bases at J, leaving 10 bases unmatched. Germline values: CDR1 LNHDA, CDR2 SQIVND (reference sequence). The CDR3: CASSPGRGTSGRNEQFF. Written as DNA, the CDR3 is TGTGCCAGTAGTCCCGGGCGAGGGACTAGCGGGAGAAATGAGCAGTTCTTC.

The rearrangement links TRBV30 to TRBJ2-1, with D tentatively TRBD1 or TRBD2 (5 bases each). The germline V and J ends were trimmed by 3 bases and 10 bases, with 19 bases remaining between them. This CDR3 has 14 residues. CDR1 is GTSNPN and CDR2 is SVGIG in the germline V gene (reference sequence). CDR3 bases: TGTGCCTGGAGCCCGGGGTGGGGGTTAGACGAGCAGTTCTTC. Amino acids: CAWSPGWGLDEQFF.

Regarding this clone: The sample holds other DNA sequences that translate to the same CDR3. CDR3 residues: CASSLAGRSYEQYF. The CDR3 DNA sequence: TGTGCCAGCAGCTTAGCCGGGAGGTCCTACGAGCAGTACTTC. J is TRBJ2-7 and V is TRBV7-2; TRBD2 matches 7 bases. The CDR3 covers 14 residues. With V trimmed by 0 bases and J by 1 base, 0 bases remained unmatched. The germline V gene has CDR1 SGHTA and CDR2 FQGNSA. Drawing the rest from reference TRBV7-2 and TRBJ2-7, the complete variable domain is GAGVSQSPSNKVTEKGKDVELRCDPISGHTALYWYRQSLGQGLEFLIYFQGNSAPDKSGLPSDRFSAERTGGSVSTLTIQRTQQEDSAVYLCASSLAGRSYEQYFGPGTRLTVT.

CDR3 in amino acids: CAISESGRSPDTQYF. The CDR3 DNA reads as TGTGCCATCAGTGAGTCGGGGCGTTCCCCAGATACGCAGTATTTT. The chain is built from TRBV10-3 and TRBJ2-3, with D tentatively TRBD1 (5 bases). Trimming took off 0 bases at V and 4 bases at J, with 11 bases between the two ends. The germline gives CDR1 ENHRY, CDR2 SYGVKD. CDR3 length: 15 residues.

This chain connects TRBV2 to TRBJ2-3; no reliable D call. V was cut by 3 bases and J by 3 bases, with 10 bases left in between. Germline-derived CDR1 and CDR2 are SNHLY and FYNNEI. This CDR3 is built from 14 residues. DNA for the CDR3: TGTGCCAGCAGTGACAGGTATCAAACAGATACGCAGTATTTT. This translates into CASSDRYQTDTQYF.

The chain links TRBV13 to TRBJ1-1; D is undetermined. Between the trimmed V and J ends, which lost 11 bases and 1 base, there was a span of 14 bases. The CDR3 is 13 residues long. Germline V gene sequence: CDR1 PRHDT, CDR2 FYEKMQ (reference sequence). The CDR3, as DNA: TGTGCCGGCGCCCGGCGGCCGAACACTGAAGCTTTCTTT. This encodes CAGARRPNTEAFF. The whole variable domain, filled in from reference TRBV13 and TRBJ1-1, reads AAGVIQSPRHLIKEKRETATLKCYPIPRHDTVYWYQQGPGQDPQFLISFYEKMQSDKGSIPDRFSAQQFSDYHSELNMSSLELGDSALYFCAGARRPNTEAFFGQGTRLTVV.